These 23 T cell receptor beta chains share one sample of origin, sequenced in a study of T cell responses to AZD1222 COVID-19 vaccine. The repertoire was sequenced with immunoSEQ multiplex PCR; TCRdb's copy has only in-frame clones and lacks some. Here the sample spans some 130,000 clones, approximately 90% being singletons. The input for sequencing was peripheral blood, taken on day 0 of AZD1222 vaccination. These receptor sequences come from an adult in good health.

The chain is built from TRBV24-1 and TRBJ1-5; 8 bases are shared with TRBD1. From germline, CDR1 is KGHDR and CDR2 SFDVKD. The CDR3 is 14 residues long. The CDR3 reads CATQGANSNQPQHF. CDR3 DNA: TGTGCGACCCAGGGGGCAAATAGCAATCAGCCCCAGCATTTT.

This sequence joins TRBV5-1 and TRBJ2-3; TRBD2 aligns across 9 bases. CDR1 is SGHRS, CDR2 YFSETQ, per germline. The ends lost 6 bases at V and 4 bases at J; junction bases unmatched: 6. This CDR3 region has 14 residues. CDR3: CASKLAGVADTQYF. CDR3 DNA: TGCGCCAGCAAACTAGCGGGTGTGGCAGATACGCAGTATTTT.

The chain has TRBV7-2 and TRBJ1-5; tentative D call: TRBD1 (6 bases). The V gene's germline CDR1 is SGHTA and CDR2 FQGNSA. This CDR3 region has 19 residues. Trimming shortened V by 2 bases and J by 5 bases, and 25 bases separated the two germline ends. This CDR3 is CASSLLDAGDSNWYQPQHF. The CDR3 coding sequence is TGTGCCAGCAGCTTATTAGATGCAGGGGACTCAAACTGGTATCAGCCCCAGCATTTT.

The chain is built from TRBV6-2 or TRBV6-3 and TRBJ1-5, with D perhaps TRBD1 (5 bases). V lost 4 bases to trimming and J lost 3 bases, with 19 bases between them. Germline V gene sequence: CDR1 MNHEY, CDR2 SVGEGT. There are 17 residues in the CDR3. In nucleotides, the CDR3 is TGTGCCAGCAGTTCCTCCGTGTTCAGGGAACCCAATCAGCCCCAGCATTTT. Translated: CASSSSVFREPNQPQHF.

The chain uses TRBV7-2 and TRBJ2-6; D not resolved. This CDR3 has 15 amino acids. V was shortened by 2 bases and J by 2 bases, with 7 bases between the two germline ends. From germline, CDR1 is SGHTA and CDR2 FQGNSA. The CDR3 bases are TGTGCCAGCAGCTTATCTCTTCCTGGGGCCAACGTCCTGACTTTC. Its protein is CASSLSLPGANVLTF.

The CDR3 is CSTTDGDNQPQHF. The CDR3 region has the DNA TGCAGTACGACGGATGGCGACAATCAGCCCCAGCATTTT. The genes are TRBV29-1 and TRBJ1-5; D remains ambiguous. CDR3 length equals 13 residues. In germline, CDR1 is SQVTM, CDR2 ANQGSEA.

V usage is TRBV19 and J usage is TRBJ2-7, with 9 bases aligning to TRBD1. There are 17 residues in the CDR3. V dropped 6 bases and J dropped 1; count of bases not matched to a gene: 13. CDR1 is LNHDA and CDR2 is SQIVND in the germline V gene (reference sequence). CDR3 coding DNA: TGTGCCAGTAGGCGGACAGGGGACTTAGGGAAATCCTACGAGCAGTACTTC. Encoded protein: CASRRTGDLGKSYEQYF.

The rearrangement uses TRBV4-1 and TRBJ2-3; D uncertain. V shed 0 bases and J shed 1 base, with 11 bases lying between them. The CDR3 contains 16 residues. Per germline, CDR1 MGHRA and CDR2 YSYEKL. DNA for the CDR3: TGCGCCAGCAGCCAAGAAAGACATCCGGGCACAGATACGCAGTATTTT. This gives the protein CASSQERHPGTDTQYF.

This chain uses TRBV2 with TRBJ1-5; D remains ambiguous. Germline loops: CDR1 SNHLY, CDR2 FYNNEI. The CDR3 has 12 amino acids. V shed 8 bases and J shed 2 bases, with 7 bases lying between them. This chain's CDR3 is CASQDGNQPQHF. In DNA, the CDR3 is TGTGCCAGCCAGGACGGCAATCAGCCCCAGCATTTT.

The chain carries TRBV7-2 and TRBJ1-5, with 7 bases identical to TRBD1. This CDR3 is built from 16 residues. V dropped 2 bases and J dropped 2; count of bases not matched to a gene: 6. Germline V CDR1 and CDR2: SGHTA, FQGNSA. The CDR3 sequence: CASSLTTGTGNQPQHF. CDR3 DNA sequence: TGTGCCAGCAGCTTAACGACCGGGACAGGCAATCAGCCCCAGCATTTT.

This sequence joins TRBV9 and TRBJ1-5; no reliable D call. This CDR3 spans 12 amino acids. CDR1 SGDLS and CDR2 YYNGEE come from the germline V gene. With 4 bases removed from V and 3 bases from J, the gap between germline ends came to 5 bases. In DNA form, the CDR3 reads TGTGCCAGCAGCCGTACCAATCAGCCCCAGCATTTT. Translated, it gives CASSRTNQPQHF.

This clone has only one observation. The genes are TRBV19 and TRBJ1-2; TRBD1 agrees at 10 bases. CDR1 is LNHDA and CDR2 is SQIVND in the germline V gene (reference sequence). There are 15 residues in the CDR3. The V gene end was trimmed by 5 bases and the J gene end by 5 bases; junction bases not matched to a gene: 8. The CDR3 nucleotides read TGTGCCAGTAGTGCGACAGGGGGCGCACGGTATGGCTACACCTTC. Its protein product is CASSATGGARYGYTF.

The chain uses TRBV5-4 and TRBJ1-1, with a weak D call TRBD1 (6 bases). Germline V gene data show CDR1 as SGHNT and CDR2 as YYREEE (reference sequence). CDR3 length equals 15 residues. Trimming stripped 0 bases from V and 1 base from J, with 10 bases between. In DNA, the CDR3 is TGTGCCAGCAGCTTGGGGGGCAGGGGGAACACTGAAGCTTTCTTT. As protein: CASSLGGRGNTEAFF. The complete variable domain, with remaining parts taken from reference TRBV5-4 and TRBJ1-1, reads ETGVTQSPTHLIKTRGQQVTLRCSSQSGHNTVSWYQQALGQGPQFIFQYYREEENGRGNFPPRFSGLQFPNYSSELNVNALELDDSALYLCASSLGGRGNTEAFFGQGTRLTVV.

The chain couples TRBV20-1 to TRBJ1-1; D remains ambiguous. Trimming left V 6 bases short and J 4 bases short, with 12 bases between. CDR3 length: 12 residues. Germline lookup yields CDR1 DFQATT and CDR2 SNEGSKA (reference sequence). The CDR3 reads CSASPTATEAFF. The CDR3 DNA follows: TGCAGTGCCAGTCCCACTGCCACTGAAGCTTTCTTT.

This clone was detected a few times. V gene TRBV5-1 combines with J gene TRBJ1-5, with D uncertain. There are 13 residues in the CDR3. The germline gives CDR1 SGHRS, CDR2 YFSETQ. Trimming removed 2 bases from V and 6 bases from J, with 9 bases in between. CDR3 nucleotide sequence: TGCGCCAGCAGCTTATACGGTGGTCAGCCCCAGCATTTT. Translated: CASSLYGGQPQHF.

This chain connects TRBV28 to TRBJ1-5; D possibly corresponds to TRBD1 (6 bases). The V end was cut by 4 bases, the J end by 9 bases, with 16 bases between. Per the germline V gene, CDR1 is MDHEN and CDR2 is SYDVKM. There are 14 residues in the CDR3. The CDR3: CASSSRQAPRPQHF. In DNA, the CDR3 is TGTGCCAGCAGTTCCCGACAGGCCCCAAGGCCCCAGCATTTT.

CDR3 sequence (DNA): TGTGCCAGCAGTTACCTCCCAAAGGAATCCTCCTACGAGCAGTACTTC. Its translation: CASSYLPKESSYEQYF. The chain links TRBV6-2 or TRBV6-3 to TRBJ2-7; no clear D. Trimming shortened V by 2 bases and J by 0 bases, and 14 bases separated the two germline ends. Germline CDR1 is MNHEY and CDR2 is SVGEGT. CDR3 length: 16 amino acids.

The rearrangement uses TRBV19 and TRBJ2-3, with TRBD1 matching over 10 bases. Germline trimming cut 6 bases from V and 0 bases from J; bases unmatched to any gene: 12. From germline, CDR1 is LNHDA and CDR2 SQIVND (reference sequence). CDR3 size: 18 residues. The CDR3 protein is CASRDRGSQVTSTDTQYF. Written as DNA, the CDR3 is TGTGCCAGTAGGGACAGGGGGAGCCAGGTAACCAGCACAGATACGCAGTATTTT.

CDR3 in amino acids: CASSSDSGLAGDWGYEQYF. The CDR3, as DNA: TGTGCCAGCAGCTCCGATAGCGGGCTAGCGGGAGATTGGGGCTACGAGCAGTACTTC. The rearrangement links TRBV7-8 to TRBJ2-7; TRBD2 matches 10 bases. Germline V gene data show CDR1 as SGHVS and CDR2 as FQNEAQ. The CDR3 loop spans 19 amino acids. Trimming at V came to 4 bases and at J to 3 bases, leaving 18 bases not matched to a gene.

This rearrangement joins TRBV18 to TRBJ1-2; perhaps TRBD1 as D (6 bases). Germline lookup yields CDR1 KGHSH and CDR2 LQKENI. The germline V and J ends were trimmed by 2 bases and 3 bases, with 13 bases remaining between them. The CDR3 totals 15 residues. The CDR3 protein is CASSPVSDRDYGYTF. CDR3 in DNA: TGTGCCAGCTCACCAGTTTCGGACAGAGACTATGGCTACACCTTC.

The V and J genes are TRBV27 and TRBJ2-7; D might be TRBD2 (5 bases). The germline V gene encodes CDR1 MNHEY and CDR2 SMNVEV (reference sequence). The CDR3 sequence is 12 residues long. Trimming removed 2 bases from V and 7 bases from J, with 9 bases in between. The CDR3 DNA follows: TGTGCCAGCAGTTTAGAGGGTCGTGAGCAGTACTTC. Translating it yields CASSLEGREQYF.

This chain joins TRBV27 and TRBJ1-1; no firm D call. Between the trimmed V and J ends, which lost 0 bases and 0 bases, there was a span of 14 bases. The CDR3 has 17 amino acids. Germline V gene sequence: CDR1 MNHEY, CDR2 SMNVEV (reference sequence). The CDR3 sequence is CASSLSLAGNMNTEAFF. CDR3 sequence (DNA): TGTGCCAGCAGTTTATCCCTCGCGGGGAACATGAACACTGAAGCTTTCTTT.

V gene TRBV19 combines with J gene TRBJ2-7; D perhaps matches TRBD1 (5 bases). Germline loops: CDR1 LNHDA, CDR2 SQIVND (reference sequence). The CDR3 has 13 amino acids. V gave up 5 bases and J gave up 2 bases, with 10 bases separating them. Here the CDR3 DNA reads TGTGCCAGTAGTCCCTCAGGGCCCTACGAGCAGTACTTC. Translated, it gives CASSPSGPYEQYF.